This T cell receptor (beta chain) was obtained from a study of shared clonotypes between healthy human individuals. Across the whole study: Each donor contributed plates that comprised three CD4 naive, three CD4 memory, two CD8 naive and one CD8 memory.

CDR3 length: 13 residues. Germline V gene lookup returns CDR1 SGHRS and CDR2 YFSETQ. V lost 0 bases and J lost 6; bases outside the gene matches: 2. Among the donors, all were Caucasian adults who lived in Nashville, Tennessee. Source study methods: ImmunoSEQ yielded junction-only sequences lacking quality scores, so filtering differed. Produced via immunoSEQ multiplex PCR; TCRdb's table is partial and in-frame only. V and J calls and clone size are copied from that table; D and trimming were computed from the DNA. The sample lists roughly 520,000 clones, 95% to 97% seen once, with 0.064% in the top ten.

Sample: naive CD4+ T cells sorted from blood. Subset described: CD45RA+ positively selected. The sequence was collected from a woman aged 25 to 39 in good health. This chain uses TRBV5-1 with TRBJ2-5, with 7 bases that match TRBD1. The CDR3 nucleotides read TGCGCCAGCAGCTTGGGCAGGGGGAAGACCCAGTACTTC. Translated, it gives CASSLGRGKTQYF. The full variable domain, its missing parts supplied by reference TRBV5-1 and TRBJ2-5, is KAGVTQTPRYLIKTRGQQVTLSCSPISGHRSVSWYQQTPGQGLQFLFEYFSETQRNKGNFPGRFSGRQFSNSRSEMNVSTLELGDSALYLCASSLGRGKTQYFGPGTRLLVL.